The 3 T cell receptor beta chains below all came from one sample that was sequenced in a study of identical twins. From the 5' RACE reads, TCRdb called clonotypes with MiXCR, one entry per CDR3 protein. The profile shows 240,000 or so distinct CDR3 sequences, about 7.3% of them singletons. Separately, the same data were catalogued under a study of yellow fever vaccine responses in identical twins.

Sequences were obtained from memory (CD45RO+) T cells sorted from blood. The receptors originated from a woman aged 18-35 years in good health.

This clonotype was seen at least ten times. The J gene is TRBJ2-5, the V gene TRBV24-1, with 10 nucleotides matching TRBD2. The CDR3 has 14 amino acids. Germline values: CDR1 KGHDR, CDR2 SFDVKD. Trimming at V came to 3 bases and at J to 3 bases, leaving 0 bases not matched to a gene. The CDR3 loop is CATSDTSGKETQYF. In nucleotides, the CDR3 is TGTGCCACCAGTGATACTAGCGGGAAAGAGACCCAGTACTTC.

This sequence joins TRBV11-3 and TRBJ2-7; no firm D call. The CDR3 length is 13 residues. Germline loops: CDR1 SGHNT, CDR2 YENEEA. Deletions cut 3 bases from V and 2 bases from J, with 8 bases between. Here the CDR3 reads CASSFGVTYEQYF. The CDR3 bases are TGTGCCAGCAGCTTTGGGGTTACCTACGAGCAGTACTTC. The full variable domain, with the rest looked up from reference TRBV11-3 and TRBJ2-7, is EAGVVQSPRYKIIEKKQPVAFWCNPISGHNTLYWYLQNLGQGPELLIRYENEEAVDDSQLPKDRFSAERLKGVDSTLKIQPAELGDSAVYLCASSFGVTYEQYFGPGTRLTVT.

The V call is TRBV19, the J call TRBJ2-4, with TRBD2 matching over 12 bases. This CDR3 has 15 residues. Germline values: CDR1 LNHDA, CDR2 SQIVND (reference sequence). With 8 bases clipped from V and 9 bases from J, the junction kept 11 bases outside the gene matches. CDR3 in DNA: TGTGCCAGTGGAGGACTAGCGGGGTTGAGTGGCATTCAGTACTTC. Translating gives CASGGLAGLSGIQYF. Full variable domain (outside the CDR3, taken from reference TRBV19 and TRBJ2-4): DGGITQSPKYLFRKEGQNVTLSCEQNLNHDAMYWYRQDPGQGLRLIYYSQIVNDFQKGDIAEGYSVSREKKESFPLTVTSAQKNPTAFYLCASGGLAGLSGIQYFGAGTRLSVL.